The 10 T cell receptor beta chains reported below all come from one sample, sequenced in a study of T cells in Graves' hyperthyroidism and ophthalmopathy. Amplification of TCR beta CDR3 regions was performed using RNA transcripts as template. Researchers ran a first-round RT-PCR on the TCR CDR3 using the HTBI primer set. TCRdb used MiXCR to reprocess the multiplex PCR reads, holding one entry per CDR3 protein. The table shows about half a million distinct CDR3 sequences, with under 25% occurring only once. Sample: blood. These receptor sequences come from a woman in her 70s with Graves' ophthalmopathy.

The chain is built from TRBV6-2 or TRBV6-3 and TRBJ2-6, with D possibly called TRBD1 or TRBD2 (5 bases each). In germline, CDR1 is MNHEY, CDR2 SVGEGT. Trimming cost V 5 bases and J 2 bases, with 10 bases left between them. The CDR3 length is 15 residues. The CDR3 region has the DNA TGTGCCAGCAGTCAGTGGGGGACTGGGGCCAACGTCCTGACTTTC. This sequence encodes CASSQWGTGANVLTF.

The chain couples TRBV6-1 to TRBJ1-2, with D possibly matching TRBD1 (6 bases). This CDR3 is built from 14 residues. Trimming pared 7 bases from V and 2 bases from J, leaving 14 bases between. Per germline, CDR1 MNHNS and CDR2 SASEGT. The CDR3 sequence: CASTTGSGNYGYTF. For the CDR3, the DNA is TGTGCCAGCACCACAGGGAGCGGAAACTATGGCTACACCTTC.

This clonotype was seen a few times. The J gene is TRBJ2-1, the V gene TRBV6-2 or TRBV6-3; D call uncertain. Germline CDR1 reads MNHEY; CDR2 reads SVGEGT. The CDR3 contains 15 residues. The V end lost 2 bases, the J end lost 7 bases, and 15 bases lay between the germline ends. CDR3 DNA: TGTGCCAGCAGTTACGGGGTAGCCGCGACGAATGAGCAGTTCTTC. Protein product: CASSYGVAATNEQFF.

This chain connects TRBV7-9 to TRBJ2-2, with TRBD1 matching 10 bases. Looked up from germline, CDR1 is SEHNR and CDR2 is FQNEAQ (reference sequence). The trim removed 3 bases at V and 2 bases at J, leaving 15 bases unmatched. The CDR3 runs 20 residues. The CDR3 region has the DNA TGTGCCAGCAGCTTCCGGGACAGGGGCGTACCGATATCCAACACCGGGGAGCTGTTTTTT. Its protein is CASSFRDRGVPISNTGELFF.

The V and J genes are TRBV19 and TRBJ2-2; possible D gene TRBD2, 6 bases. CDR3 length equals 13 residues. The germline V gene has CDR1 LNHDA and CDR2 SQIVND (reference sequence). Trimming pared 6 bases from V and 8 bases from J, leaving 13 bases between. CDR3 nucleotides: TGTGCCAGTAGCAAACTAGCAGGAGGGGAGCTGTTTTTT. Protein: CASSKLAGGELFF.

This clonotype was observed many times. The V call is TRBV12-5, the J call TRBJ1-1; TRBD1 is a possible D gene (5 bases). Trimming took off 6 bases at V and 1 base at J, with 6 bases between the two ends. Germline loops: CDR1 LGHNT, CDR2 FRNRAP. This CDR3 contains 12 residues. Written as DNA, the CDR3 is TGTGCTAGTGGGGGGGGGAACACTGAAGCTTTCTTT. Its protein product is CASGGGNTEAFF.

The rearrangement uses TRBV14 and TRBJ1-1; TRBD1 might be the D (5 bases). Germline CDR1 is SGHDN and CDR2 is FVKESK. V lost 4 bases to trimming and J lost 5 bases, with 17 bases between them. This CDR3 contains 15 residues. CDR3 loop: CASSPQTARWTEAFF. In DNA, the CDR3 is TGTGCCAGCAGCCCTCAGACAGCGCGCTGGACTGAAGCTTTCTTT.

Ten or more counts support this clonotype. The chain recombines TRBV6-2 or TRBV6-3 with TRBJ2-1; D remains ambiguous. This CDR3 is 17 amino acids long. Germline CDR1 and CDR2: MNHEY and SVGEGT. V lost 5 bases and J lost 0, with 17 bases in between. CDR3 amino acids: CASSHYSVPSSYNEQFF. CDR3 nucleotides: TGTGCCAGCAGTCACTACAGCGTCCCCAGCTCCTACAATGAGCAGTTCTTC.

This clonotype was found many times. The chain recombines TRBV6-2 or TRBV6-3 with TRBJ2-1; the D is unclear. CDR3 size: 13 residues. Looked up from germline, CDR1 is MNHEY and CDR2 is SVGEGT. Trimming cost V 6 bases and J 6 bases, with 12 bases left between them. CDR3 loop: CASSPLPLNEQFF. The CDR3 DNA reads TGTGCCAGCAGCCCCTTACCCCTCAATGAGCAGTTCTTC.

This clonotype was recorded a few times. The chain's CDR3 is CASAARTSGDPHEQYF. The CDR3 DNA sequence: TGTGCCAGCGCTGCGAGGACTAGCGGGGACCCCCACGAGCAGTACTTC. The rearrangement links TRBV6-1 to TRBJ2-7; 12 nucleotides line up with TRBD2. The germline V gene encodes CDR1 MNHNS and CDR2 SASEGT. V dropped 8 bases and J dropped 5; count of bases not matched to a gene: 13. This CDR3 is 16 amino acids long.